These T cell receptor beta chains were read from a single sample in a study of cytomegalovirus exposure and HLA in healthy donors. Only in-frame clones appear in the TCRdb table, and some are missing; sequencing was by immunoSEQ multiplex PCR. The listing records approximately 110,000 clones. Sequenced sample: PBMCs. The receptors originated from a man aged 18 to 35 in good health and CMV-seronegative. The CDR3 runs from the conserved cysteine through the conserved F or W. The order of the fields is V gene, J gene, D gene, CDR3 protein, CDR3 DNA. D genes are given only for firm matches.

v_call: TRBV7-9
j_call: TRBJ2-1
d_call: TRBD1
cdr3_aa: CASSSEPTGGVDEQFF
cdr3_nt: TGTGCCAGCAGCTCTGAACCGACAGGGGGAGTGGATGAGCAGTTCTTC

v_call: TRBV9
j_call: TRBJ2-1
d_call: TRBD2
cdr3_aa: CASSVELAGTYNEQFF
cdr3_nt: TGTGCCAGCAGCGTAGAACTAGCGGGAACATACAATGAGCAGTTCTTC

v_call: TRBV9
j_call: TRBJ2-4
d_call: .
cdr3_aa: CASSGLRGDIQYF
cdr3_nt: TGTGCCAGCAGCGGTCTTCGGGGAGACATTCAGTACTTC

v_call: TRBV7-8
j_call: TRBJ2-1
d_call: TRBD2
cdr3_aa: CASSPRPSGRVSYNEQFF
cdr3_nt: TGTGCCAGCAGCCCCCGACCTAGCGGAAGGGTCTCCTACAATGAGCAGTTCTTC

v_call: TRBV21-1
j_call: TRBJ1-3
d_call: .
cdr3_aa: CASSPTRTGTGNTIYF
cdr3_nt: TGTGCCAGCAGCCCGACAAGGACAGGCACCGGAAACACCATATATTTT

v_call: TRBV7-9
j_call: TRBJ1-2
d_call: .
cdr3_aa: CASSDAGYGYTF
cdr3_nt: TGTGCCAGCAGCGACGCAGGGTATGGCTACACCTTC

v_call: TRBV4-1
j_call: TRBJ2-1
d_call: TRBD2
cdr3_aa: CASSPQLAGLDNEQFF
cdr3_nt: TGCGCCAGCAGCCCCCAACTAGCGGGGCTCGACAATGAGCAGTTCTTC

v_call: TRBV12-5
j_call: TRBJ2-7
d_call: .
cdr3_aa: CASGSRGTARDRQLPPPYEQYF
cdr3_nt: TGTGCTAGTGGTTCACGCGGGACTGCGCGTGACCGCCAACTGCCGCCCCCCTACGAGCAGTACTTC

v_call: TRBV28
j_call: TRBJ2-4
d_call: TRBD2
cdr3_aa: CASRGTGLRGLAKNIQYF
cdr3_nt: TGTGCCAGCAGGGGAACGGGACTACGTGGTCTAGCCAAAAACATTCAGTACTTC

v_call: TRBV6-1
j_call: TRBJ1-4
d_call: TRBD1
cdr3_aa: CASFYRGEGEKLFF
cdr3_nt: TGTGCCAGTTTTTACAGGGGTGAAGGGGAAAAACTGTTTTTT

v_call: TRBV5-1
j_call: TRBJ2-7
d_call: TRBD1
cdr3_aa: CASSPSGQPHGYF
cdr3_nt: TGCGCCAGCAGCCCCTCGGGACAGCCACATGGGTACTTC

v_call: TRBV7-9
j_call: TRBJ2-2
d_call: .
cdr3_aa: CASSLVQNTGELFF
cdr3_nt: TGTGCCAGCAGCTTAGTTCAAAACACCGGGGAGCTGTTTTTT

v_call: TRBV27
j_call: TRBJ1-2
d_call: TRBD1
cdr3_aa: CASSLGQGTGQVNDYGYTF
cdr3_nt: TGTGCCAGCAGTTTAGGACAAGGAACCGGACAGGTTAACGACTATGGCTACACCTTC

v_call: TRBV6-5
j_call: TRBJ2-3
d_call: .
cdr3_aa: CASTGPSRTDTQYF
cdr3_nt: TGTGCCAGCACTGGGCCCTCCCGCACAGATACGCAGTATTTT

v_call: TRBV2
j_call: TRBJ1-5
d_call: .
cdr3_aa: CASRWDKKGPQHF
cdr3_nt: TGTGCCAGCAGGTGGGACAAAAAGGGGCCCCAGCATTTT

v_call: TRBV9
j_call: TRBJ2-3
d_call: TRBD1
cdr3_aa: CASSVGDSFDTQYF
cdr3_nt: TGTGCCAGCAGCGTGGGGGACAGCTTCGATACGCAGTATTTT

v_call: TRBV11-2
j_call: TRBJ2-5
d_call: .
cdr3_aa: CASSLGADRYQETQYF
cdr3_nt: TGTGCCAGCAGCTTAGGGGCTGACAGGTACCAAGAGACCCAGTACTTC

v_call: TRBV5-6
j_call: TRBJ1-6
d_call: .
cdr3_aa: CASSLITGNSPLHF
cdr3_nt: TGTGCCAGCAGCTTGATAACAGGGAATTCACCCCTCCACTTT

v_call: TRBV30
j_call: TRBJ2-1
d_call: .
cdr3_aa: CAWSGPSNEQFF
cdr3_nt: TGTGCCTGGAGTGGCCCCAGCAATGAGCAGTTCTTC

v_call: TRBV27
j_call: TRBJ2-7
d_call: .
cdr3_aa: CASRAGDISYEQYF
cdr3_nt: TGTGCCAGCAGAGCAGGGGATATCTCCTACGAGCAGTACTTC

v_call: TRBV30
j_call: TRBJ2-2
d_call: .
cdr3_aa: CAWMRDTGELFF
cdr3_nt: TGTGCCTGGATGAGGGACACCGGGGAGCTGTTTTTT

v_call: TRBV6-5
j_call: TRBJ1-5
d_call: .
cdr3_aa: CASSYSEGDQPQHF
cdr3_nt: TGTGCCAGCAGTTACTCTGAGGGGGATCAGCCCCAGCATTTT